This TCR beta chain is from a study of blood T cell repertoires in COVID-19. Across the whole study: COVID-19 samples, acute and convalescent, were from the United States, Italy and Spain. From T cells, B-cell-depleted T cells, or PBMCs came the material, which was cDNA or gDNA.

Per the study methods: Nucleated cell counts were estimated from reference gene primer amplification. Profiling relied on immunoSEQ multiplex PCR, and the TCRdb table lists in-frame clones only, not all of them. D and trimming come from the DNA, and the V and J calls and clone size come from that table. The table has some 210,000 clones, approximately 81% seen once; the top ten hold about 20%. This clone appeared many times. The sequence derives from a human donor in a cohort sampled during active COVID-19. Specimen: peripheral blood.

The CDR3, as DNA: TGCGCCAGTAGAACCGGGTTGGGTGATACGCAGTATTTT. Its translation: CASRTGLGDTQYF. The chain carries TRBV4-1 and TRBJ2-3; the D is unclear. V was pared by 9 bases and J by 6 bases, with 16 bases between. CDR1 and CDR2 (germline): MGHRA, YSYEKL. The CDR3 spans 13 residues.